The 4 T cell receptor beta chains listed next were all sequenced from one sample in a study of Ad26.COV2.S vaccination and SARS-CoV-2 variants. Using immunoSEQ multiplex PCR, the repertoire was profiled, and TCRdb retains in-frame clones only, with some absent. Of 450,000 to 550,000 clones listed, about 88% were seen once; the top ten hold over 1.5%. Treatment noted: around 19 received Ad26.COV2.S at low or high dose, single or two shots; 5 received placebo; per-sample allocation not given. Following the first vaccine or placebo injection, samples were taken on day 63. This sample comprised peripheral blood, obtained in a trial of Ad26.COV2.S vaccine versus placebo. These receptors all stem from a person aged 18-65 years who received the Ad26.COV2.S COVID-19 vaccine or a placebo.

The CDR3 DNA reads TGTGCCAGCAGCCGGTCCGGGACAGGGGTTCGGAACACTGAAGCTTTCTTT. The encoded protein is CASSRSGTGVRNTEAFF. The gene calls are TRBV3-1 (or the pseudogene TRBV3-2) and TRBJ1-1; 10 bases are shared with TRBD1. From germline, CDR1 is LGHDT and CDR2 YNNKEL (reference sequence). The trim removed 4 bases at V and 1 base at J, leaving 9 bases unmatched. The CDR3 consists of 17 residues.

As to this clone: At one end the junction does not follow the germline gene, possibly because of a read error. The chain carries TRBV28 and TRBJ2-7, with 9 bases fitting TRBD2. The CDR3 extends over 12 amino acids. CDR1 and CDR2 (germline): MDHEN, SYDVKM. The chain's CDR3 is CMASGISYEQYF. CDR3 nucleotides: TGCATGGCTAGCGGGATCTCCTACGAGCAGTACTTC.

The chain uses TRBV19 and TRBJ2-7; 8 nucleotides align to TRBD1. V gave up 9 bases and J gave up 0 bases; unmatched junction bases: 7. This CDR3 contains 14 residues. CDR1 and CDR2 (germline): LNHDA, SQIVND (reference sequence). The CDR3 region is CASSAGGPSYEQYF. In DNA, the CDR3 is TGTGCCAGCAGCGCAGGGGGCCCCTCCTACGAGCAGTACTTC.

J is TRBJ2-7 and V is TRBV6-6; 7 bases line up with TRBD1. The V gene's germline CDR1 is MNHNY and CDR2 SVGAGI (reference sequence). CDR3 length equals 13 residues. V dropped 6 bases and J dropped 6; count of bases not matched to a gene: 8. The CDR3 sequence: CASSQTGVTEQYF. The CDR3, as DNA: TGTGCCAGCAGCCAAACAGGGGTCACCGAGCAGTACTTC.